The 21 T cell receptor beta chains below all came from one sample that was sequenced in a study of cytomegalovirus exposure and HLA in healthy donors. The PCR ran on 60 Vbeta and 13 Jbeta primers. This table comes from immunoSEQ multiplex PCR, and its TCRdb copy is limited to in-frame clones, with some not included. The sample has about 89,000 clones; about three quarters are singletons. The sequenced sample consisted of PBMCs. These receptors were collected from a man younger than 45 in good health and CMV-seropositive.

The chain links TRBV5-5 to TRBJ2-7; 9 nucleotides line up with TRBD1. CDR3 length: 15 residues. With 3 bases clipped from V and 3 bases from J, the junction kept 7 bases outside the gene matches. CDR1 and CDR2 from the germline V gene are SGHKS and YYEKEE (reference sequence). The CDR3 is CASSYSGQGYYEQYF. The CDR3, as DNA: TGTGCCAGCAGCTATTCGGGACAGGGCTACTACGAGCAGTACTTC. The full variable domain, rest sourced from reference TRBV5-5 and TRBJ2-7, is DAGVTQSPTHLIKTRGQQVTLRCSPISGHKSVSWYQQVLGQGPQFIFQYYEKEERGRGNFPDRFSARQFPNYSSELNVNALLLGDSALYLCASSYSGQGYYEQYFGPGTRLTVT.

The CDR3 region is CASSVTGFMNTEAFF. The CDR3 coding sequence is TGTGCCAGCAGCGTAACAGGTTTTATGAACACTGAAGCTTTCTTT. V gene TRBV9 combines with J gene TRBJ1-1; D possibly corresponds to TRBD1 (5 bases). This CDR3 is 15 amino acids long. In germline, CDR1 is SGDLS, CDR2 YYNGEE. V was clipped by 1 base and J by 0 bases, with 10 bases between them.

This clone has a handful of counts. The chain carries TRBV9 and TRBJ2-3; 7 bases match TRBD2. V was clipped by 0 bases and J by 0 bases; unmatched bases: 13. In germline, CDR1 is SGDLS, CDR2 YYNGEE. The CDR3 consists of 19 residues. The CDR3 loop reads CASSVGGSAWTSSTDTQYF. CDR3 DNA sequence: TGTGCCAGCAGCGTAGGGGGTAGCGCATGGACTAGTAGCACAGATACGCAGTATTTT.

The chain recombines TRBV4-2 with TRBJ1-2; 9 positions match TRBD1. V shed 1 base, J shed 7 bases, and the junction held 19 bases outside the gene matches. CDR1 and CDR2 from the germline V gene are LGHNA and YNFKEQ. The CDR3 length is 19 residues. The chain's CDR3 is CASSQASPWGTGILGGYTF. CDR3 nucleotides: TGTGCCAGCAGCCAAGCCTCCCCCTGGGGGACAGGGATTTTGGGTGGCTACACCTTC.

This sequence joins TRBV28 and TRBJ1-4; the match to TRBD1 covers 8 bases. V shed 5 bases, J shed 6 bases, and the junction held 5 bases outside the gene matches. The CDR3 runs 14 residues. Germline V gives CDR1 MDHEN, CDR2 SYDVKM. Here the CDR3 reads CASSAAGGHEKLFF. Here the CDR3 DNA reads TGTGCCAGCAGTGCGGCAGGGGGCCATGAAAAACTGTTTTTT.

This chain links TRBV7-3 with TRBJ2-1, with 7 bases identical to TRBD1. V dropped 2 bases and J dropped 4; count of bases not matched to a gene: 5. The CDR3 extends over 15 amino acids. Germline values: CDR1 SGHTA, CDR2 FQGTGA. Written as DNA, the CDR3 is TGTGCCAGCAGCTTAGAGGGACAGATTTACAATGAGCAGTTCTTC. This codes for CASSLEGQIYNEQFF.

The gene calls are TRBV5-6 and TRBJ1-6; D perhaps matches TRBD1 (6 bases). The CDR3 contains 15 residues. V was cut by 4 bases and J by 9 bases, with 17 bases left in between. Germline V gene data show CDR1 as SGHDT and CDR2 as YYEEEE. CDR3 region: CASSIAGGGSSPLHF. The CDR3 DNA reads as TGTGCCAGCAGCATTGCGGGAGGGGGAAGTTCACCCCTCCACTTT.

The table lists this clone with a few counts. This chain uses TRBV27 with TRBJ1-1; D is possibly TRBD1 (5 bases). Looked up from germline, CDR1 is MNHEY and CDR2 is SMNVEV (reference sequence). The CDR3 is 13 amino acids. Trimming removed 5 bases from V and 10 bases from J, with 17 bases in between. Written as DNA, the CDR3 is TGTGCCAGCAGTCAATACAGGTCCACCACAGCTTTCTTT. Amino acid sequence: CASSQYRSTTAFF.

CDR3 DNA: TGCAGCGTTGAAGATGGGTTGGACAGGGAAAAGAGATTCACCCAGTACTTC. Translated: CSVEDGLDREKRFTQYF. This rearrangement joins TRBV29-1 to TRBJ2-5; TRBD1 matches at 8 bases. Germline V lookup: CDR1 SQVTM, CDR2 ANQGSEA. The CDR3 contains 17 residues. J gave up 8 bases and V 0 bases, and 17 bases lay outside the gene matches.

This clone was found once. The genes are TRBV30 and TRBJ2-1; 12 nucleotides match TRBD1. The V and J ends lost 2 bases and 7 bases, in that order; junction bases with no gene match: 3. The CDR3 spans 14 residues. The germline CDR1 and CDR2 sequences are GTSNPN and SVGIG (reference sequence). CDR3 in DNA: TGTGCCTGGAGTTCGGGACAGGGGGCGAATGAGCAGTTCTTC. Amino acid sequence: CAWSSGQGANEQFF.

This clone was detected only a few times. The CDR3 loop is CASTPLGDKVGYTF. Written as DNA, the CDR3 is TGTGCCAGCACCCCATTAGGGGACAAGGTTGGCTACACCTTC. The J gene is TRBJ1-2, the V gene TRBV6-6; D might be TRBD1 (6 bases). The germline V gene has CDR1 MNHNY and CDR2 SVGAGI (reference sequence). CDR3 length: 14 residues. V was cut by 7 bases and J by 7 bases, with 19 bases left in between.

The CDR3 nucleotides read TGTGCCAGCAGCGGCGCCGGGGGGGATGGCTACACCTTC. Its translation: CASSGAGGDGYTF. J is TRBJ1-2 and V is TRBV6-5; TRBD1 is a possible D gene (5 bases). The V gene's germline CDR1 is MNHEY and CDR2 SVGAGI. The CDR3 runs 13 residues. V shed 6 bases and J shed 6 bases, with 14 bases lying between them.

V gene TRBV2 combines with J gene TRBJ2-7; TRBD2 matches 10 bases. V trimming: 6 bases; J trimming: 4 bases; junction bases outside the gene matches: 9. This CDR3 has 15 residues. Germline V CDR1 and CDR2: SNHLY, FYNNEI. CDR3 bases: TGTGCCAGCAGGAAAGCGGGGGGGCCTTTGTACGAGCAGTACTTC. Residues: CASRKAGGPLYEQYF.

A few counts support this clone. The CDR3 sequence: CASSLVQGGSSGANVLTF. The CDR3 nucleotides are TGCGCCAGCAGCTTGGTACAGGGTGGATCCTCTGGGGCCAACGTCCTGACTTTC. The chain joins TRBV5-1 to TRBJ2-6, with TRBD1 as a possible D gene (6 bases). Trimming took 0 bases from V and 0 from J, leaving 13 bases between them. CDR1 and CDR2 (germline): SGHRS, YFSETQ. This CDR3 contains 18 residues.

The genes are TRBV7-8 and TRBJ1-2, with D possibly being TRBD1 (5 bases). Germline-derived CDR1 and CDR2 are SGHVS and FQNEAQ. CDR3 length equals 18 residues. V lost 5 bases to trimming and J lost 4 bases, with 26 bases between them. The CDR3 coding sequence is TGTGCCAGCAGCCCGGGGGGGGGACTACGAACCCGACTCTATGGCTACACCTTC. Its protein is CASSPGGGLRTRLYGYTF.

A few counts support this clone. The chain is built from TRBV4-1 and TRBJ1-6, with 7 positions matching TRBD1. With 4 bases clipped from V and 4 bases from J, the junction kept 13 bases outside the gene matches. The CDR3 consists of 18 residues. The germline CDR1 and CDR2 sequences are MGHRA and YSYEKL. This CDR3 reads CASSLPPARGLYNSPLHF. DNA of the CDR3: TGCGCCAGCAGCCTCCCTCCGGCTAGGGGGCTTTATAATTCACCCCTCCACTTT.

The chain couples TRBV6-5 to TRBJ2-3, with 10 positions matching TRBD2. The CDR3 consists of 15 residues. The V gene's germline CDR1 is MNHEY and CDR2 SVGAGI. With 6 bases clipped from V and 4 bases from J, the junction kept 7 bases outside the gene matches. This CDR3 is CASSLTSGVADTQYF. As DNA, the CDR3 is TGTGCCAGCAGCCTTACTAGCGGGGTAGCAGATACGCAGTATTTT.

This chain links TRBV2 with TRBJ1-2; perhaps TRBD1 as D (5 bases). The germline V and J ends were trimmed by 7 bases and 4 bases, with 10 bases remaining between them. The CDR3 sequence is 12 residues long. Germline values: CDR1 SNHLY, CDR2 FYNNEI. CDR3 residues: CASIGGGYGYTF. CDR3 bases: TGTGCCAGCATCGGGGGGGGCTATGGCTACACCTTC.

The chain has TRBV9 and TRBJ2-5; D is perhaps TRBD2 (7 bases). Germline-derived CDR1 and CDR2 are SGDLS and YYNGEE. The CDR3 runs 16 residues. Trimming pared 0 bases from V and 3 bases from J, leaving 15 bases between. CDR3 loop: CASSVARGGTEETQYF. In DNA form, the CDR3 reads TGTGCCAGCAGCGTAGCTAGGGGGGGGACCGAAGAGACCCAGTACTTC.

V and J are TRBV13 and TRBJ1-3, with 8 bases that match TRBD1. Germline V gene lookup returns CDR1 PRHDT and CDR2 FYEKMQ (reference sequence). V was clipped by 5 bases and J by 0 bases; unmatched bases: 15. The CDR3 contains 19 residues. The DNA of the CDR3 is TGTGCCAGCAGCCCCCTCCGGGACAGGATAAATCGCTCTGGAAACACCATATATTTT. As protein: CASSPLRDRINRSGNTIYF.

The chain recombines TRBV19 with TRBJ2-3, with D uncertain. V dropped 6 bases and J dropped 1 base, with 8 bases sitting between them. Germline CDR1 LNHDA, CDR2 SQIVND (reference sequence). The CDR3 totals 13 residues. The CDR3: CASSEAGTDTQYF. The CDR3 nucleotides read TGTGCCAGTAGCGAAGCTGGCACAGATACGCAGTATTTT.